In its sample, the clone carrying this T cell receptor (beta chain) was seen a few times. Its cognate antigen is unknown. These data originate in a study of blood T cells in healthy people across ages. V was clipped by 3 bases and J by 1 base, with 9 bases between them. CDR1 is MGHDK, CDR2 SYGVNS, per germline. The CDR3 totals 14 residues. A J-beta primer mix and a sample-barcoded 5' primer were used in a second PCR of about 7 to 12 cycles. Every sample gave at least 3 million paired-end reads containing CDR3. TCRdb reprocessed the 5' RACE reads via MiXCR and lists one record per CDR3 protein. The data contain about 900,000 distinct CDR3 sequences, around 62% of them singletons. Study-wide points: Diversity estimates drawn from one million T cells were deemed underestimates.

The J gene is TRBJ2-5, the V gene TRBV25-1; D gene unclear. The sample comprised blood. The clonotype was recovered from a man younger than 40 in good health. Here the CDR3 reads CASSDLVVQETQYF. The CDR3 DNA is TGTGCCAGCAGTGACCTCGTGGTCCAAGAGACCCAGTACTTC.